These T cell receptor beta chains were read from a single sample in a study of PD-1 blockade in classical Hodgkin lymphoma. Repertoires were generated with immunoSEQ multiplex PCR, while TCRdb's copy carries only in-frame clones and drops some. This sample has approximately 80,000 clones, with around 90% found just once. Sequencing used peripheral blood mononuclear cells (PBMCs), obtained at baseline. These receptors originate from a human donor with classical Hodgkin lymphoma. Both conserved end residues are part of each CDR3. The order of the fields is J gene, V gene, D gene, clone size, CDR3 DNA, CDR3 protein. D genes are given only for firm matches. Only some rows state a clone size, as once, few, many or a class for expanded clones.

TRBJ2-7,TRBV7-9,TRBD1,.,TGTGCCAGCAGCAACACCGGGACAGGGGCCTACGAGCAGTACTTC,CASSNTGTGAYEQYF
TRBJ2-1,TRBV19,TRBD2,once,TGTGCCAGTACCTCCAAGCCCGGGGGGGGACCTTACAATGAGCAGTTCTTC,CASTSKPGGGPYNEQFF
TRBJ2-7,TRBV6-1,.,.,TGTGCCAGCAGTGAAGAGCGGAGCGGTGGGCAGTACTTC,CASSEERSGGQYF
TRBJ2-3,TRBV2,TRBD2,.,TGTGCCAGCAGTGATAGACTAGCGGGAGGGAGAGATACGCAGTATTTT,CASSDRLAGGRDTQYF
TRBJ1-1,TRBV30,TRBD1,.,TGTGCCTGGACGCCCCGGACAGGAGTGAACACTGAAGCTTTCTTT,CAWTPRTGVNTEAFF
TRBJ2-7,TRBV4-2,TRBD2,.,TGTGCCAGCAGCCGCACCTCCGGGACTAGCGGGAGGTACGAGCAGTACTTC,CASSRTSGTSGRYEQYF
TRBJ2-2,TRBV9,.,.,TGTGCCAGCAGCGAGGCAGGTTGGGGCACCGGGGAGCTGTTTTTT,CASSEAGWGTGELFF
TRBJ1-1,TRBV30,.,.,TGTGCCTGGAGTGTACTCCAAAACACTGAAGCTTTCTTT,CAWSVLQNTEAFF
TRBJ1-2,TRBV7-9,TRBD1,.,TGTGCCAGCAGCTTACTGAACTGGGACAGGAACGCGGACTATGGCTACACCTTC,CASSLLNWDRNADYGYTF
TRBJ1-2,TRBV7-9,TRBD1,.,TGTGCCAGCAGCTTAGAGGGTGACAGGGCGGGCGGTGGCTACACCTTC,CASSLEGDRAGGGYTF
TRBJ2-1,TRBV4-2,.,.,TGTGCCAGCAGCCAAGATAGGGGCGATGAGCAGTTCTTC,CASSQDRGDEQFF
TRBJ2-2,TRBV29-1,TRBD1,.,TGCAGCGGGTGGACAGGGGAGAACACCGGGGAGCTGTTTTTT,CSGWTGENTGELFF
TRBJ2-7,TRBV5-7,.,.,TGTGCCAGCAGCTTGGGGTCAATCTACGAGCAGTACTTC,CASSLGSIYEQYF
TRBJ2-1,TRBV7-9,TRBD2,.,TGTGCCAGCAGCTTAGACCCCCTAGCGGGATACAATGAGCAGTTCTTC,CASSLDPLAGYNEQFF
TRBJ2-2,TRBV7-2,TRBD1,.,TGTGCCAGCAGCTTCAGGGGGCGGACCGGGGAGCTGTTTTTT,CASSFRGRTGELFF
TRBJ1-4,TRBV7-2,.,.,TGTGCCAGCAGCAGAACCGGGACGTCTGAAAAACTGTTTTTT,CASSRTGTSEKLFF
TRBJ2-7,TRBV28,.,.,TGTGCCAGCAGTTTCCGAGCCTACGAGCAGTACTTC,CASSFRAYEQYF
TRBJ2-3,TRBV4-3,.,.,TGCGCCAGCAGCCAAGACTTCGACGGCACAGATACGCAGTATTTT,CASSQDFDGTDTQYF
TRBJ1-3,TRBV10-3,TRBD1,.,TGTGCCACGACAGGGGATAGTAACACCATATATTTT,CATTGDSNTIYF
TRBJ1-2,TRBV28,.,.,TGTGCCAGCAGCCAAACAGGGAAGTATGGCTACACCTTC,CASSQTGKYGYTF
TRBJ1-5,TRBV18,.,.,TGTGCCAGCTCACCTTCCAGGAATCAGCCCCAGCATTTT,CASSPSRNQPQHF
TRBJ2-7,TRBV28,TRBD1,few,TGTGCCAGCAGAAACCGAGGACAGGGGAACTACGAGCAGTACTTC,CASRNRGQGNYEQYF
TRBJ2-7,TRBV5-1,.,.,TGCGCCAGCAGCTTGGAACAGGTTAGCTACGAGCAGTACTTC,CASSLEQVSYEQYF
TRBJ2-1,TRBV9,.,.,TGTGCCAGCAGCGTAAGGGGAAGGACAGACGACAATGAGCAGTTCTTC,CASSVRGRTDDNEQFF
TRBJ1-1,TRBV6-6,TRBD1,.,TGTGCCAGCAGCCCCGGGACAGAGAACACTGAAGCTTTCTTT,CASSPGTENTEAFF
TRBJ2-1,TRBV27,.,.,TGTGCCAGCAGTGAGCGGGTCCTTACCTACAATGAGCAGTTCTTC,CASSERVLTYNEQFF
TRBJ2-5,TRBV11-2,.,.,TGTGCCAGCAGCTTAAGCCCCAGGGGAGGACCCCAAGAGACCCAGTACTTC,CASSLSPRGGPQETQYF
TRBJ1-1,TRBV29-1,.,.,TGCAGCGTACCATGGCCCCCAAACACTGAAGCTTTCTTT,CSVPWPPNTEAFF
TRBJ1-2,TRBV6-5,.,.,TGTGCCAGCACCAACCCCGGACAGTCTATGGGCTACACCTTC,CASTNPGQSMGYTF
TRBJ2-1,TRBV19,.,.,TGTGCCAGTAGTATGTCGCTAGCAGTTTACAATGAGCAGTTCTTC,CASSMSLAVYNEQFF
TRBJ1-4,TRBV29-1,TRBD1,.,TGCAGCGTTCAGGGGGTGGACAGGGGGCTTCAGCGAGAAAAACTGTTTTTT,CSVQGVDRGLQREKLFF
TRBJ1-4,TRBV25-1,TRBD1,.,TGTGCCACAAAAAGGAACAGGGGCCCTCCTAATGAAAAACTGTTTTTT,CATKRNRGPPNEKLFF
TRBJ1-1,TRBV7-9,.,once,TGTGCCAGCAGCTCACAGGGAGACGCCACTGAAGCTTTCTTT,CASSSQGDATEAFF
TRBJ1-3,TRBV6-5,.,few,TGTGCCAGCAGGAAAGGGAAGTCTGGAAACACCATATATTTT,CASRKGKSGNTIYF
TRBJ1-5,TRBV6-5,.,.,TGTGCCAGCAGTAGGACAGTTGATCAGCCCCAGCATTTT,CASSRTVDQPQHF
TRBJ2-7,TRBV5-1,TRBD2,.,TGCGCCAGCAGCATCGGGACTAGCGGACTCTACGAGCAGTACTTC,CASSIGTSGLYEQYF
TRBJ1-5,TRBV28,.,.,TGTGCCATCCTTCCGGGGGGACAATATAGCAATCAGCCCCAGCATTTT,CAILPGGQYSNQPQHF
TRBJ2-1,TRBV20-1,.,.,TGCAGTGCTAGAGTCAATGAGCAGTTCTTC,CSARVNEQFF
TRBJ2-1,TRBV29-1,.,.,TGCAGCCCGGCCAGTGTTGGGGAGCAGTTCTTC,CSPASVGEQFF
TRBJ1-1,TRBV5-1,.,.,TGCGCCAGCAGCTTTTTCGGAGAAGGGGTGAACACTGAAGCTTTCTTT,CASSFFGEGVNTEAFF
TRBJ2-2,TRBV6-5,.,.,TGTGCCAGCAGTTGGCCGAGGGGGGCGAACACCGGGGAGCTGTTTTTT,CASSWPRGANTGELFF
TRBJ2-7,TRBV6-5,.,once,TGTGCCAGCAGTTCCGGGACACTCGAGCAGTACTTC,CASSSGTLEQYF
TRBJ1-5,TRBV6-1,TRBD1,.,TGTGCCAGCAGTGAAGCTGGGCGCTCAGGGGGTACTGGGAATCAGCCCCAGCATTTT,CASSEAGRSGGTGNQPQHF
TRBJ2-2,TRBV10-1,.,.,TGCGCCAGCAGTGAGATCCCGAGGACCGGGGAGCTGTTTTTT,CASSEIPRTGELFF
TRBJ2-7,TRBV7-9,.,once,TGTGCCAGCAGCTTAAAGGAGGGATTCGAGCAGTACTTC,CASSLKEGFEQYF
TRBJ1-5,TRBV6-6,TRBD1,.,TGTGCCAGCAGCCGGGACAGGGCGAATCAGCCCCAGCATTTT,CASSRDRANQPQHF
TRBJ1-2,TRBV25-1,.,.,TGTGCCAGCACGGCGATAACAGGAGGCTATGGCTACACCTTC,CASTAITGGYGYTF
TRBJ1-4,TRBV2,.,.,TGTGCCAGCAGTGAAGCGCGAACAGGGAGAGGGGAAAAACTGTTTTTT,CASSEARTGRGEKLFF
TRBJ2-7,TRBV5-8,.,.,TGTGCCAGCAGCTTCGCAGGGCAAACCTACGAGCAGTACTTC,CASSFAGQTYEQYF
TRBJ2-1,TRBV29-1,.,.,TGCAGCGTTGGTCAACTAGGGGGGTTTGATGAGCAGTTCTTC,CSVGQLGGFDEQFF
TRBJ2-5,TRBV18,TRBD1,.,TGTGCCAGCTCACCCCCCGGGACAGCGACGCCAGAGACCCAGTACTTC,CASSPPGTATPETQYF
TRBJ2-5,TRBV29-1,TRBD2,once,TGCAGCGGGAAACTAGCGGAGCCCTTCCAAGAGACCCAGTACTTC,CSGKLAEPFQETQYF
TRBJ2-7,TRBV28,.,.,TGTGCCAGCAGCTCCTCCGGCTGGTACGAGCAGTACTTC,CASSSSGWYEQYF
TRBJ1-1,TRBV28,TRBD1,.,TGTGCCAGCAGCGGGCAGGGGGACAACACTGAAGCTTTCTTT,CASSGQGDNTEAFF
TRBJ2-7,TRBV19,TRBD1,.,TGTGCCAGTAGTATCGGACAGGCTAGGGAGCAGTACTTC,CASSIGQAREQYF
TRBJ1-1,TRBV6-1,.,few,TGTGCCAGCAGTGTCCGGGGGAAGAACACTGAAGCTTTCTTT,CASSVRGKNTEAFF
TRBJ1-2,TRBV19,TRBD1,.,TGTGCCAGTATCAGCCAGGGGGCTCTCTTTGGCTACACCTTC,CASISQGALFGYTF
TRBJ2-3,TRBV11-2,.,.,TGTGCCAGCAGCTATGCCACAGATACGCAGTATTTT,CASSYATDTQYF
TRBJ2-5,TRBV5-1,.,.,TGCGCCAGCAGCTTGGCCGCGGACCAAGAGACCCAGTACTTC,CASSLAADQETQYF